This T cell receptor (beta chain) was recovered during a study of CD8 T cells in Susac syndrome. The overall study: Patients with Susac syndrome were therapy-naive, on corticosteroids, or on intravenous immunoglobulin alone at blood draw.

Remarks on this clonotype: Germline and junction disagree at one end, which may indicate a read error.

Germline V gene lookup returns CDR1 SSHAT and CDR2 FNYEAQ (reference sequence). This CDR3 is built from 15 residues. RNA in amounts of roughly 0.5 to 1 ug was reverse transcribed with random hexamers. Multiplex PCR with immunoSEQ amplified the TCR beta CDR3 across 54 Vbeta and 13 Jbeta. TCRdb analysed the immunoSEQ multiplex PCR reads with MiXCR anew, one entry per CDR3 protein. The sample has approximately 190,000 distinct CDR3 sequences, over 90% seen once. The source is a human donor with Susac syndrome. The genes are TRBV7-7 and TRBJ2-5; TRBD2 agrees at 7 bases. The sample comprised CD8+ T cells from PBMCs. CDR3 bases: TGTGCTAGCAGCTTGTTAGGGACTATGCAAGAGACCCAGTACTTC. It translates to CASSLLGTMQETQYF.